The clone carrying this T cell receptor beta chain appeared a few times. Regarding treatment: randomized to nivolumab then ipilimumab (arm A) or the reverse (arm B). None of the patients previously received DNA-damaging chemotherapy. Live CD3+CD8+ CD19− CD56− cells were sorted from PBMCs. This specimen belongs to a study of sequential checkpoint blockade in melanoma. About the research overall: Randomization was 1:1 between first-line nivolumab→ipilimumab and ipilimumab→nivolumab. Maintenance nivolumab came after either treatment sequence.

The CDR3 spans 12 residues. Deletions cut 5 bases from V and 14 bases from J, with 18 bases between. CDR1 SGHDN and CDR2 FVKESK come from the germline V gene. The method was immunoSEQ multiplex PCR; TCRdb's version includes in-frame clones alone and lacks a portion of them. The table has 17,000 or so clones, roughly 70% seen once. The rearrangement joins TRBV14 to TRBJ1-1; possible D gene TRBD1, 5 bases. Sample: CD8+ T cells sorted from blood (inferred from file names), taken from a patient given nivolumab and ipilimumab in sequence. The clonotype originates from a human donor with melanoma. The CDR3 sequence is CASSDSVYVPFF. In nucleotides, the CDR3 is TGTGCCAGCAGCGACAGCGTTTACGTCCCCTTCTTT.